The 8 T cell receptor beta chains below all came from one sample that was sequenced in a study of shared clonotypes between healthy human individuals. Method: immunoSEQ multiplex PCR; TCRdb's copy keeps in-frame clones and lacks some. The data contain approximately 2.1 million clones, 93% of them singletons. Source material: naive CD4+ T cells from PBMCs. The subset denotes: CD45RA+ positively selected. The receptors stem from a young man in good health. Some clones in this sample may be carry-over from other donors' samples.

V usage is TRBV18 and J usage is TRBJ1-2, with D perhaps matching TRBD1 (5 bases). Per the germline V gene, CDR1 is KGHSH and CDR2 is LQKENI. Trimming removed 0 bases at V and 4 bases at J, with 12 bases between. The CDR3 spans 15 residues. CDR3 nucleotides: TGTGCCAGCTCACCACCCGGACAACACTCCTATGGCTACACCTTC. It encodes CASSPPGQHSYGYTF.

This chain joins TRBV7-2 and TRBJ2-2, with a tentative D call TRBD1 (5 bases). CDR1 and CDR2 from the germline V gene are SGHTA and FQGNSA. CDR3 length equals 16 residues. The germline V and J ends were trimmed by 3 bases and 5 bases, with 16 bases remaining between them. CDR3 region: CASSFSGPGLTGELFF. CDR3 nucleotide sequence: TGTGCCAGCAGCTTCTCAGGTCCAGGGTTGACCGGGGAGCTGTTTTTT.

The J gene is TRBJ1-1, the V gene TRBV25-1; 9 nucleotides match TRBD1. Germline V gene sequence: CDR1 MGHDK, CDR2 SYGVNS. Trimming cost V 7 bases and J 3 bases; bases outside gene matches: 9. This CDR3 contains 15 residues. The CDR3 sequence: CASKTDRGGDTEAFF. CDR3 DNA sequence: TGTGCCAGCAAAACAGACAGGGGGGGGGACACTGAAGCTTTCTTT.

This rearrangement joins TRBV6-6 to TRBJ2-7; the D is unclear. This CDR3 has 12 amino acids. Per the germline V gene, CDR1 is MNHNY and CDR2 is SVGAGI (reference sequence). V was shortened by 9 bases and J by 2 bases, with 11 bases between the two germline ends. The CDR3 sequence: CASSARTYEQYF. CDR3 coding DNA: TGTGCCAGTAGTGCTAGGACCTACGAGCAGTACTTC.

The rearrangement links TRBV21-1 to TRBJ2-1; the table's D call, TRBD2, has no DNA check behind it. TRBV21-1 is a pseudogene. The CDR3 extends over 16 amino acids. CDR3 in DNA: TGTGCCAGCAGCAAAGGTACCAGCGGGGATGACAATGAGCAGTTCTTC. Translated, it gives CASSKGTSGDDNEQFF.

The chain uses TRBV9 and TRBJ1-2; TRBD1 might be the D (5 bases). Per germline, CDR1 SGDLS and CDR2 YYNGEE. V was trimmed by 0 bases and J by 5 bases, leaving 11 bases between them. The CDR3 contains 14 residues. CDR3 nucleotides: TGTGCCAGCAGCGTAGTAGGGGCCTCTTATGGCTACACCTTC. Its translation: CASSVVGASYGYTF.

The chain has TRBV29-1 and TRBJ2-7, with D possibly TRBD1 on 5 matching bases. Germline assignment: CDR1 SQVTM and CDR2 ANQGSEA. The CDR3 sequence is 15 residues long. V was clipped by 4 bases and J by 1 base, with 17 bases between them. The CDR3 loop reads CSVALTGWGSYEQYF. Here the CDR3 DNA reads TGCAGCGTTGCCCTTACAGGTTGGGGATCCTACGAGCAGTACTTC.

The chain has TRBV6-1 and TRBJ1-3, with a weak D call TRBD1 (5 bases). This CDR3 region has 13 residues. The ends were cut back, 8 bases at V and 1 base at J, with 9 bases in the middle. Germline assignment: CDR1 MNHNS and CDR2 SASEGT. As DNA, the CDR3 is TGTGCCAGCGGGGGTGGGTCTGGAAACACCATATATTTT. It codes for CASGGGSGNTIYF.